A single TCR beta chain is shown here with its context. This entry is derived from a study of T cell responses to AZD1222 COVID-19 vaccine. The repertoire was sequenced with immunoSEQ multiplex PCR; TCRdb's copy has only in-frame clones and lacks some. Among 100,000 to 150,000 clones listed, around 83% were seen once. The CDR3 has 13 amino acids. V was cut by 0 bases and J by 6 bases, with 5 bases left in between. Specimen: peripheral blood, collected on day 0 of AZD1222 vaccination. V usage is TRBV23-1 and J usage is TRBJ1-4; D ambiguous. TRBV23-1 is an ORF for which the function is uncertain. The origin of this receptor is an adult in good health. CDR3 nucleotide sequence: TGCGCCAGCAGTCAATCTTTGTATGAAAAACTGTTTTTT. Translation: CASSQSLYEKLFF.